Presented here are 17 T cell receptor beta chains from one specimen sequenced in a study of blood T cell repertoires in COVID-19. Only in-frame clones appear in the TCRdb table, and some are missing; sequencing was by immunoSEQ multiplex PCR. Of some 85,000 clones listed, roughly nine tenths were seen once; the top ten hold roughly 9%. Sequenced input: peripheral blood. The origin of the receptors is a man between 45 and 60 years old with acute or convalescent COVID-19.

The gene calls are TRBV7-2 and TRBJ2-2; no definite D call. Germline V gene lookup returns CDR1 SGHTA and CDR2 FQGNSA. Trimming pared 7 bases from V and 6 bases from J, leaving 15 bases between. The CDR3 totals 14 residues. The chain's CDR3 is CASKLLAFSGELFF. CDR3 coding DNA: TGTGCCAGCAAGCTGCTCGCGTTCTCCGGGGAGCTGTTTTTT. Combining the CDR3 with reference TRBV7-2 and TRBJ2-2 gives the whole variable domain GAGVSQSPSNKVTEKGKDVELRCDPISGHTALYWYRQSLGQGLEFLIYFQGNSAPDKSGLPSDRFSAERTGGSVSTLTIQRTQQEDSAVYLCASKLLAFSGELFFGEGSRLTVL.

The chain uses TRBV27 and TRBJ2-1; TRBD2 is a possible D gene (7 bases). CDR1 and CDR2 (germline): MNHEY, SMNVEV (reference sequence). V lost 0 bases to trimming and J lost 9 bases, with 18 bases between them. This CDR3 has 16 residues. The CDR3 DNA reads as TGTGCCAGCAGTTTATCGAGGGGGGGCTCAATGAGTGAGCAGTTCTTC. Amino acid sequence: CASSLSRGGSMSEQFF.

The CDR3 loop is CASSLISASGGASTGELFF. The CDR3 DNA sequence: TGCGCCAGCAGCTTGATTTCCGCTAGCGGGGGGGCAAGCACCGGGGAGCTGTTTTTT. V gene TRBV5-1 combines with J gene TRBJ2-2; 12 nucleotides match TRBD2. The CDR3 totals 19 residues. Germline CDR1 and CDR2: SGHRS and YFSETQ. V dropped 1 base and J dropped 4; count of bases not matched to a gene: 11. The whole variable domain, filled in from reference TRBV5-1 and TRBJ2-2, reads KAGVTQTPRYLIKTRGQQVTLSCSPISGHRSVSWYQQTPGQGLQFLFEYFSETQRNKGNFPGRFSGRQFSNSRSEMNVSTLELGDSALYLCASSLISASGGASTGELFFGEGSRLTVL.

The CDR3 is CASSMNSFYEQYF. The CDR3 DNA reads TGTGCCAGTAGTATGAACAGCTTCTACGAGCAGTACTTC. This rearrangement joins TRBV19 to TRBJ2-7, with D hard to call. CDR1 is LNHDA, CDR2 SQIVND, per germline (reference sequence). This CDR3 is built from 13 residues. V shed 3 bases and J shed 3 bases, with 9 bases lying between them. The entire variable domain, with the rest obtained from reference TRBV19 and TRBJ2-7, is as follows: DGGITQSPKYLFRKEGQNVTLSCEQNLNHDAMYWYRQDPGQGLRLIYYSQIVNDFQKGDIAEGYSVSREKKESFPLTVTSAQKNPTAFYLCASSMNSFYEQYFGPGTRLTVT.

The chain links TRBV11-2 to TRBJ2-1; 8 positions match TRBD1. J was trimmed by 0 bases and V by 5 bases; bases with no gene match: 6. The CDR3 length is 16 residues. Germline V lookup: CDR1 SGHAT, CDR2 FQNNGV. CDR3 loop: CASSTRTGSSYNEQFF. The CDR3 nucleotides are TGTGCCAGCAGCACAAGGACAGGGAGCTCCTACAATGAGCAGTTCTTC. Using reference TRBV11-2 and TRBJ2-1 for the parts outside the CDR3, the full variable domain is EAGVAQSPRYKIIEKRQSVAFWCNPISGHATLYWYQQILGQGPKLLIQFQNNGVVDDSQLPKDRFSAERLKGVDSTLKIQPAKLEDSAVYLCASSTRTGSSYNEQFFGPGTRLTVL.

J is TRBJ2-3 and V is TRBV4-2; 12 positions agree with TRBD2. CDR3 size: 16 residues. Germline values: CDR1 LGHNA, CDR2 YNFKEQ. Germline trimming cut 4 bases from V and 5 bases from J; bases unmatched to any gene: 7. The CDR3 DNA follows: TGTGCCAGCAGCCCTCAGACTAGCGGGGGTCTAGATACGCAGTATTTT. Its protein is CASSPQTSGGLDTQYF.

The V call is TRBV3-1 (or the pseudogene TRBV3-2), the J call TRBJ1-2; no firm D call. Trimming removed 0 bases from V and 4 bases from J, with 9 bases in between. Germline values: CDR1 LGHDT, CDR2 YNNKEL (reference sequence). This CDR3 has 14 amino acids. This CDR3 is CASSQDTLGYGYTF. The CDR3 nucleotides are TGTGCCAGCAGCCAAGATACCCTCGGCTATGGCTACACCTTC.

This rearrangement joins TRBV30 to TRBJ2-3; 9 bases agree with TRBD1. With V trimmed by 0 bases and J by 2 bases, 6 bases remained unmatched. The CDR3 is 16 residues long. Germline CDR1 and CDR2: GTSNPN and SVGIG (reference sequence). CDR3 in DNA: TGTGCCTGGAGTGTGGGACAGGGAACGTCCACAGATACGCAGTATTTT. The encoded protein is CAWSVGQGTSTDTQYF.

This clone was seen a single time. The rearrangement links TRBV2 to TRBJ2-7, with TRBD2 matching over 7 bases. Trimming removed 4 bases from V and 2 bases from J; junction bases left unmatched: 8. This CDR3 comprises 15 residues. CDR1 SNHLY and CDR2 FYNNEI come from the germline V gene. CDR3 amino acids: CASSVSGAVPYEQYV. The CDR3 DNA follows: TGTGCCAGCAGTGTCAGCGGGGCTGTACCCTACGAGCAGTACGTC.

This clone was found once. CDR3 protein: CASSEYGTGYGYTF. The CDR3 DNA reads as TGTGCCAGCAGTGAATACGGGACAGGCTATGGCTACACCTTC. The chain links TRBV25-1 to TRBJ1-2, with 8 positions matching TRBD1. J was trimmed by 4 bases and V by 0 bases; bases with no gene match: 1. The CDR3 is made up of 14 amino acids. Germline values: CDR1 MGHDK, CDR2 SYGVNS.

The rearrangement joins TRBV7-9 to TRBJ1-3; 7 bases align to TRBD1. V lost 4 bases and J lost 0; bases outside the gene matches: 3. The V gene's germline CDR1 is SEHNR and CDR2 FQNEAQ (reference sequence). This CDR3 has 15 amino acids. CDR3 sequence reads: CASSSDRASGNTIYF. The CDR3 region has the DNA TGTGCCAGCAGCTCCGACAGGGCCTCTGGAAACACCATATATTTT. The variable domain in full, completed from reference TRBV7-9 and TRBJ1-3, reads DTGVSQNPRHKITKRGQNVTFRCDPISEHNRLYWYRQTLGQGPEFLTYFQNEAQLEKSRLLSDRFSAERPKGSFSTLEIQRTEQGDSAMYLCASSSDRASGNTIYFGEGSWLTVV.

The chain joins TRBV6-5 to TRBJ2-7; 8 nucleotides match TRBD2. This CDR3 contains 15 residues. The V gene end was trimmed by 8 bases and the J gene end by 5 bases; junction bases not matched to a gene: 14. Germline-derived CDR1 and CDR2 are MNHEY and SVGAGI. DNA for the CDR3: TGTGCCAGCGGATTTGGGGGGACTAGTCAAAACGAGCAGTACGTC. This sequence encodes CASGFGGTSQNEQYV.

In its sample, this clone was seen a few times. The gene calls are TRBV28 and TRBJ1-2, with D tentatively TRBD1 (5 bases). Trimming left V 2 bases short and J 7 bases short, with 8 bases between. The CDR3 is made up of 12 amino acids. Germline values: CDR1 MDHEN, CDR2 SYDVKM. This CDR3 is CASSLTGAGYTF. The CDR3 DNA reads TGTGCCAGCAGTTTAACAGGCGCTGGCTACACCTTC.

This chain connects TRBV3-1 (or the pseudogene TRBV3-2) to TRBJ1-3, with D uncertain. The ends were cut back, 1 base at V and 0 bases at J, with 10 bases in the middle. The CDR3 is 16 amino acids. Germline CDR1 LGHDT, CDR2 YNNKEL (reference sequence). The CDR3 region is CASSQAPRFSGNTIYF. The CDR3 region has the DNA TGTGCCAGCAGCCAAGCCCCACGGTTCTCTGGAAACACCATATATTTT.

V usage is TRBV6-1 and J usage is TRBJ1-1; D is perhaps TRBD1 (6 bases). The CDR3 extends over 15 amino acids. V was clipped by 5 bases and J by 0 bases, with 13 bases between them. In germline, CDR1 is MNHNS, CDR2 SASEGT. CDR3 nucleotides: TGTGCCAGCAGTCCCCGCGAGGGGGTGAACACTGAAGCTTTCTTT. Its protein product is CASSPREGVNTEAFF.

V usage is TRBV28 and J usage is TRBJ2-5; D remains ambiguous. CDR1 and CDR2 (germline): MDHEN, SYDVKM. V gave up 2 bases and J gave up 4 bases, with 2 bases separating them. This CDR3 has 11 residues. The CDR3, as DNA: TGTGCCAGCAGTTTACGAGAGACCCAGTACTTC. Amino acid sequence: CASSLRETQYF.

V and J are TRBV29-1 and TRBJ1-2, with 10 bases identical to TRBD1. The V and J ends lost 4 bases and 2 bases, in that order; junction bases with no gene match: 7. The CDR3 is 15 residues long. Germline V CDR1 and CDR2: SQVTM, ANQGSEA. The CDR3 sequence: CSVVVTGGANYGYTF. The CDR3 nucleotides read TGCAGCGTTGTAGTGACAGGGGGCGCCAACTATGGCTACACCTTC.